These 16 T cell receptor beta chains share one sample of origin, sequenced in a study of blood T cells in healthy people across ages. Combining a sample-barcoded 5' primer with a J-beta primer mix, a second PCR ran for 7 to 11 cycles. Via MiXCR, TCRdb re-called the 5' RACE reads, giving one row per CDR3 protein. The sample includes around 670,000 distinct CDR3 sequences, about 30% seen only once; the top ten take approximately 14%. Sequencing input: blood. Receptors were obtained from a woman of 80 years or more in good health.

This clonotype was detected ten times or more. The rearrangement joins TRBV24-1 to TRBJ2-3, with TRBD1 matching 8 bases. CDR1 and CDR2 from the germline V gene are KGHDR and SFDVKD. This CDR3 has 16 amino acids. Unmatched junction bases numbered 5, after V lost 3 bases and J lost 1 base. The CDR3 loop is CATSDPGTGGTDTQYF. CDR3 bases: TGTGCCACCAGTGATCCCGGGACAGGAGGCACAGATACGCAGTATTTT.

The V and J genes are TRBV14 and TRBJ1-6; D is uncertain. The CDR3 runs to 15 residues. In germline, CDR1 is SGHDN, CDR2 FVKESK. Trimming took 2 bases from V and 4 from J, leaving 9 bases between them. CDR3 nucleotides: TGTGCCAGCAGCCAATTGGACGGTTATAATTCACCCCTCCACTTT. This encodes CASSQLDGYNSPLHF.

This clonotype was picked up a small number of times. This chain connects TRBV30 to TRBJ1-2; perhaps TRBD1 as D (6 bases). Trimming pared 6 bases from V and 9 bases from J, leaving 14 bases between. Germline V gene lookup returns CDR1 GTSNPN and CDR2 SVGIG (reference sequence). This CDR3 spans 11 amino acids. The CDR3 here is CACQNGQRYTF. DNA for the CDR3: TGTGCCTGCCAAAACGGACAGCGCTACACCTTC.

The rearrangement links TRBV3-1 to TRBJ1-1; tentative D call: TRBD1 (6 bases). The germline V gene has CDR1 LGHDT and CDR2 YNNKEL (reference sequence). V shed 1 base and J shed 1 base, with 10 bases lying between them. The length of the CDR3 is 15 residues. CDR3 in DNA: TGTGCCAGCAGCCAAGGAATAGGGGGGAACACTGAAGCTTTCTTT. It encodes CASSQGIGGNTEAFF.

This clonotype occurred many times. The rearrangement links TRBV9 to TRBJ1-2; D remains ambiguous. The CDR3 sequence is 16 residues long. Germline lookup yields CDR1 SGDLS and CDR2 YYNGEE. V lost 4 bases to trimming and J lost 4 bases, with 20 bases between them. CDR3 sequence (DNA): TGTGCCAGCAGCTCCCACGCCCAACGAGGGCTCTATGGCTACACCTTC. Amino acids: CASSSHAQRGLYGYTF.

This clonotype occurred many times. The rearrangement links TRBV2 to TRBJ2-7; tentatively, D is TRBD2 (6 bases). The ends were cut back, 4 bases at V and 2 bases at J, with 12 bases in the middle. The CDR3 runs to 14 residues. Germline V CDR1 and CDR2: SNHLY, FYNNEI. This CDR3 is CASSVTGGTYEQYF. The CDR3 coding sequence is TGTGCCAGCAGTGTCACAGGCGGGACCTACGAGCAGTACTTC.

At least ten counts were recorded for this clonotype. This chain uses TRBV4-2 with TRBJ2-1, with 10 bases fitting TRBD2. CDR1 is LGHNA, CDR2 YNFKEQ, per germline. This CDR3 region has 16 residues. The V segment lost 2 bases and the J segment 4 bases; nucleotides outside the gene matches: 5. CDR3 DNA: TGTGCCAGCAGCCAAACCCTAGCGGGGGCTTACAATGAGCAGTTCTTC. Translated: CASSQTLAGAYNEQFF.

In its sample, this clonotype was seen once. The chain joins TRBV19 to TRBJ1-1, with a tentative D call TRBD1 (6 bases). Germline lookup yields CDR1 LNHDA and CDR2 SQIVND (reference sequence). This CDR3 comprises 17 residues. The V end was cut by 4 bases, the J end by 2 bases, with 20 bases between. The CDR3 DNA reads TGTGCCAGTAGTACACAGGGTCGAACGGCTGCTAACACTGAAGCTTTCTTT. The encoded protein is CASSTQGRTAANTEAFF.

This clonotype was recorded at least ten times. This rearrangement joins TRBV10-3 to TRBJ1-4, with TRBD1 as a possible D gene (6 bases). CDR1 ENHRY and CDR2 SYGVKD come from the germline V gene. The germline V and J ends were trimmed by 6 bases and 6 bases, with 11 bases remaining between them. The CDR3 contains 13 residues. The CDR3 spells CAIRRDIDEKLFF. As DNA, the CDR3 is TGTGCCATCAGACGGGACATCGATGAAAAACTGTTTTTT.

This chain connects TRBV7-9 to TRBJ1-3; 7 bases are shared with TRBD1. The CDR3 covers 17 residues. Germline loops: CDR1 SEHNR, CDR2 FQNEAQ (reference sequence). The V gene end was trimmed by 1 base and the J gene end by 1 base; junction bases not matched to a gene: 7. The CDR3 sequence is CASSLGWDSLSGNTIYF. The CDR3 DNA sequence: TGTGCCAGCAGCTTAGGCTGGGACAGTTTGTCTGGAAACACCATATATTTT.

The table lists this clonotype with a few counts. The rearrangement uses TRBV2 and TRBJ1-1, with D possibly being TRBD1 (6 bases). V lost 5 bases, J lost 1 base, and 11 bases lay in between. CDR1 is SNHLY, CDR2 FYNNEI, per germline. CDR3 length equals 14 residues. The CDR3 loop reads CASSIGQRNTEAFF. The CDR3 DNA follows: TGTGCCAGCAGTATTGGACAGCGGAACACTGAAGCTTTCTTT. Looking up the rest from reference TRBV2 and TRBJ1-1 gives the full variable domain: EPEVTQTPSHQVTQMGQEVILRCVPISNHLYFYWYRQILGQKVEFLVSFYNNEISEKSEIFDDQFSVERPDGSNFTLKIRSTKLEDSAMYFCASSIGQRNTEAFFGQGTRLTVV.

The V and J genes are TRBV28 and TRBJ2-5; D tentatively reads TRBD1 or TRBD2 (7 bases each). CDR3 length: 13 amino acids. The V end was cut by 6 bases, the J end by 11 bases, with 19 bases between. Per the germline V gene, CDR1 is MDHEN and CDR2 is SYDVKM. CDR3 in DNA: TGTGCCAGCAGACGTCAGGGGGGGAATGAGCAGTACTTC. It translates to CASRRQGGNEQYF. Variable domain in full (rest from reference TRBV28 and TRBJ2-5): DVKVTQSSRYLVKRTGEKVFLECVQDMDHENMFWYRQDPGLGLRLIYFSYDVKMKEKGDIPEGYSVSREKKERFSLILESASTNQTSMYLCASRRQGGNEQYFGPGTRLLVL.

This clonotype has a count of ten or more. The J gene is TRBJ2-3, the V gene TRBV5-1; D unclear. The CDR3 is made up of 15 amino acids. The germline V and J ends were trimmed by 0 bases and 1 base, with 9 bases remaining between them. Germline lookup yields CDR1 SGHRS and CDR2 YFSETQ. The CDR3 DNA reads as TGCGCCAGCAGCTTGGGTCAAGCAGGCACAGATACGCAGTATTTT. Translated: CASSLGQAGTDTQYF.

About this clonotype: A single base separates this from a much larger clone, so it may be a read error. DNA of the CDR3: TGTGCCAGCAGCTTAGGGAGAGCTAGCGGGACCGAGAGGTACTTC. Amino acid sequence: CASSLGRASGTERYF. This rearrangement joins TRBV11-1 to TRBJ2-5; 9 bases are shared with TRBD2. CDR3 size: 15 residues. Trimming at V came to 1 base and at J to 13 bases, leaving 13 bases not matched to a gene. From germline, CDR1 is SGHAT and CDR2 FQDESV (reference sequence).

In the case of this clonotype: The junction differs from germline at one of its ends, possibly a read error. This sequence joins TRBV7-2 and TRBJ1-4, with D maybe TRBD1 (6 bases). The CDR3 covers 19 residues. CDR1 and CDR2 (germline): SGHTA, FQGNSA. The chain's CDR3 is CASSLGGTSLGATNEKLFF. CDR3 nucleotide sequence: TGTGCCAGCAGCTTAGGAGGGACATCCCTCGGGGCAACCAATGAAAAACTGTTTTTT. Filled out from reference TRBV7-2 and TRBJ1-4, the complete variable domain reads GAGVSQSPSNKVTEKGKDVELRCDPISGHTALYWYRQSLGQGLEFLIYFQGNSAPDKSGLPSDRFSAERTGGSVSTLTIQRTQQEDSAVYLCASSLGGTSLGATNEKLFFGSGTQLSVL.

This clonotype was observed at least ten times. The chain employs TRBV7-8 and TRBJ2-1; TRBD1 matches at 7 bases. Trimming cost V 4 bases and J 7 bases; bases outside gene matches: 7. This CDR3 is 14 amino acids long. Germline CDR1 reads SGHVS; CDR2 reads FQNEAQ. The CDR3 loop reads CASSSPTGLNEQFF. The CDR3 DNA follows: TGTGCCAGCAGCTCCCCGACAGGGCTGAATGAGCAGTTCTTC.